This T cell receptor (beta chain) was identified during a study of shared clonotypes between healthy human individuals. The assay ran at deep level. TCRdb's table, derived via immunoSEQ multiplex PCR, lists solely in-frame clones and lacks some. Of around 690,000 clones in the sample, 80% to 95% are singletons; the top ten hold more than 30%. This CDR3 comprises 14 residues. Between the trimmed V and J ends, which lost 3 bases and 1 base, there was a span of 11 bases. CDR1 and CDR2 (germline): SGDLS, YYNGEE. The clonotype originates from a man younger than 35 in good health. Some clones in this sample may be carry-over from other donors' samples. Sequenced: memory CD8+ T cells from PBMCs. As to subset: CD45RO+ cells pooled with CCR7-negative TemRA cells. This chain links TRBV9 with TRBJ2-7, with TRBD2 as a possible D gene (5 bases). CDR3 sequence: CASSATTPSYEQYF. CDR3 in DNA: TGTGCCAGCAGCGCGACTACTCCTTCCTACGAGCAGTACTTC.